There are a few counts of the clone carrying this TCR beta chain. Its antigen is as yet unknown. All donors were healthy Caucasians. These data originate in a study of identical twins. Per the germline V gene, CDR1 is MNHEY and CDR2 is SMNVEV (reference sequence). This CDR3 contains 13 residues. V lost 5 bases and J lost 6; bases outside the gene matches: 6. Overall study results and limits: Weaker excess twin sharing was seen among beta out-of-frame sequences. Out-of-frame alpha sequences shared by twins were enriched for low generation probability.

The authors used template switching to add a universal primer site and gave cDNA unique molecular identifiers. TCRdb itself ran the 5' RACE reads through MiXCR, one entry per CDR3 protein. Of a few hundred thousand distinct CDR3 sequences in the sample, roughly a tenth were seen once. The sample taken for sequencing was memory T cells sorted from blood. The TCR originated in a man aged 50 to 60 in good health. The genes are TRBV27 and TRBJ2-7; 8 bases are a match to TRBD1. The CDR3 DNA follows: TGTGCCAGCAGTCCTGACAGGGGTGGCGAGCAGTACTTC. It yields the protein CASSPDRGGEQYF.